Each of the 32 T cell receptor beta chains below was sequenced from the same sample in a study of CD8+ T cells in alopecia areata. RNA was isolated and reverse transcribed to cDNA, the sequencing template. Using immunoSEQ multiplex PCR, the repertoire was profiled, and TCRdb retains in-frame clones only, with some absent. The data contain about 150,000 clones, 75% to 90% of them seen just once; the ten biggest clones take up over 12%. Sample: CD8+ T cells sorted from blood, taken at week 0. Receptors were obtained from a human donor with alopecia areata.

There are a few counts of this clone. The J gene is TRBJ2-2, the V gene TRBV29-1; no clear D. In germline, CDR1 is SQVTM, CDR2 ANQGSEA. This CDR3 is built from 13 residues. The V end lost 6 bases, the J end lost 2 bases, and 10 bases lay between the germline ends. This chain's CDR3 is CSVVLDNTGELFF. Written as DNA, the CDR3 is TGCAGCGTCGTCCTCGATAACACCGGGGAGCTGTTTTTT.

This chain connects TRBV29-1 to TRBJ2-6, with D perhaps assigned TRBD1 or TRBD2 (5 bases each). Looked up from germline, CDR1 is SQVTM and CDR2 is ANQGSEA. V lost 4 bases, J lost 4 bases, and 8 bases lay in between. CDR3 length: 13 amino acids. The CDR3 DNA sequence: TGCAGCGTTGTGGGGGTCGGGGCCAACGTCCTGACTTTC. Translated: CSVVGVGANVLTF.

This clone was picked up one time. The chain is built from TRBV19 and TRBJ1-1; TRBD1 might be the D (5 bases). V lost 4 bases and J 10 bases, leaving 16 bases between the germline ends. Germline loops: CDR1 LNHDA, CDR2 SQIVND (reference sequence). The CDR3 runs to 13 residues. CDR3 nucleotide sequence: TGTGCCAGTAGTACTGGGGGACCTCGTCGAGCTTTCTTT. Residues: CASSTGGPRRAFF. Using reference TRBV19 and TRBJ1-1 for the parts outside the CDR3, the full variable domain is DGGITQSPKYLFRKEGQNVTLSCEQNLNHDAMYWYRQDPGQGLRLIYYSQIVNDFQKGDIAEGYSVSREKKESFPLTVTSAQKNPTAFYLCASSTGGPRRAFFGQGTRLTVV.

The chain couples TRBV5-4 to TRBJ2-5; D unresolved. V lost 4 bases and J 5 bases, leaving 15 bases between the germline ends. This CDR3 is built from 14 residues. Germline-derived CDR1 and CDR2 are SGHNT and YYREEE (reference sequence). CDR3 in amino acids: CASSLVPQRETQYF. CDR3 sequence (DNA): TGTGCCAGCAGCCTTGTCCCTCAGAGGGAGACCCAGTACTTC. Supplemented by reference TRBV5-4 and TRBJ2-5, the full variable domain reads ETGVTQSPTHLIKTRGQQVTLRCSSQSGHNTVSWYQQALGQGPQFIFQYYREEENGRGNFPPRFSGLQFPNYSSELNVNALELDDSALYLCASSLVPQRETQYFGPGTRLLVL.

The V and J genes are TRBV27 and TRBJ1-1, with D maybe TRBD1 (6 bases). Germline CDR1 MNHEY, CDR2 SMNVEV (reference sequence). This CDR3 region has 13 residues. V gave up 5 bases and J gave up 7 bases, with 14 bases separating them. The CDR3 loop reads CASSDRGGIEAFF. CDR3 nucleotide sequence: TGTGCCAGCAGTGATAGGGGGGGGATTGAAGCTTTCTTT.

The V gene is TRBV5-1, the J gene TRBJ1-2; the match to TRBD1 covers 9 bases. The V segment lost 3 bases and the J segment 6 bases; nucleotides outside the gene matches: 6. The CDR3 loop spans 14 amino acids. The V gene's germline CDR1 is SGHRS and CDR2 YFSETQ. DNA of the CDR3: TGCGCCAGCAGCTCCGGACAGGGGCCCCATGGCTACACCTTC. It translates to CASSSGQGPHGYTF.

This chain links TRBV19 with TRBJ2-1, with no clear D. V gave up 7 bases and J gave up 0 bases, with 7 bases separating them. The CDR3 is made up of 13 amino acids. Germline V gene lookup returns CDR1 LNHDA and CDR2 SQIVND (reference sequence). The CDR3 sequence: CASMGNSYNEQFF. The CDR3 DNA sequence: TGTGCCAGTATGGGAAACTCCTACAATGAGCAGTTCTTC.

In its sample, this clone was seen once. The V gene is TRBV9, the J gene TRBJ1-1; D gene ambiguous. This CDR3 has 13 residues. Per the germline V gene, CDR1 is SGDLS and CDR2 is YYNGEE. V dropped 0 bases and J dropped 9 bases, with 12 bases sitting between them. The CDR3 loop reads CASSVATGFKAFF. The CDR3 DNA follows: TGTGCCAGCAGCGTAGCTACGGGCTTTAAAGCTTTCTTT.

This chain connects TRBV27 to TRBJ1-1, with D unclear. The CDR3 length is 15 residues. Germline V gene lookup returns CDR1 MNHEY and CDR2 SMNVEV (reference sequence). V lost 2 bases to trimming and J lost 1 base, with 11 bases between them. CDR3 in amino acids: CASSLSQWTNTEAFF. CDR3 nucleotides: TGTGCCAGCAGTTTAAGCCAGTGGACGAACACTGAAGCTTTCTTT.

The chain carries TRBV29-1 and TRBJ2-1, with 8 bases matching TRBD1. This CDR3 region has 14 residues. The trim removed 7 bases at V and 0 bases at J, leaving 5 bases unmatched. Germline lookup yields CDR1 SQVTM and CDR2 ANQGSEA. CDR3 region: CSAGTGGSYNEQFF. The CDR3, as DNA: TGCAGCGCCGGGACAGGCGGCTCCTACAATGAGCAGTTCTTC.

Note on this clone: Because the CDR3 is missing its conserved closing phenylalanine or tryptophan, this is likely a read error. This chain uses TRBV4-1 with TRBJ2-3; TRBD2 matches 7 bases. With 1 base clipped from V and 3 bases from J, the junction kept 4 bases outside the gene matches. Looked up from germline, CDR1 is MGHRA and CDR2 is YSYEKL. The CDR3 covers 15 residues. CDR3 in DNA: TGCGCCAGCAGCCAAGGGCGGGAGCCTACAGATACGCAGTATCTT. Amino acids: CASSQGREPTDTQYL.

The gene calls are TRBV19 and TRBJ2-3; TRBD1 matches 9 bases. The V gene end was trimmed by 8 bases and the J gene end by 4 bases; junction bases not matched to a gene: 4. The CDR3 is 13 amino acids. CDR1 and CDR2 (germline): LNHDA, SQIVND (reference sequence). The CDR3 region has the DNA TGTGCCAGTCGGGACAGGGTAGCAGATACGCAGTATTTT. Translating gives CASRDRVADTQYF.

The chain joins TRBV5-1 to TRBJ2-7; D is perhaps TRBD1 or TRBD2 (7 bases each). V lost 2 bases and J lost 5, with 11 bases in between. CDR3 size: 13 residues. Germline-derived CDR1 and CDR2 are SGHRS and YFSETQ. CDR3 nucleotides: TGCGCCAGCAGCTTACCAGGGGGGGACGAGCAGTACTTC. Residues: CASSLPGGDEQYF.

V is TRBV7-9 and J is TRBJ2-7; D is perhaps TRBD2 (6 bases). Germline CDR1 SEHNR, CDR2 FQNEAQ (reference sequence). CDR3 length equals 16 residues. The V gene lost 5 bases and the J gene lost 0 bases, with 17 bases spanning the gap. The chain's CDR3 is CASSPRLGPSSYEQYF. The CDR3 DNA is TGTGCCAGCAGCCCCAGACTAGGGCCCAGCTCCTACGAGCAGTACTTC.

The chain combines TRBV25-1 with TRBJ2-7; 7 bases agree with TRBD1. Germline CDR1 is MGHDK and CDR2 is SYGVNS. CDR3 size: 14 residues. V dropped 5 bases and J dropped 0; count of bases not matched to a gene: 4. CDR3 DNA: TGTGCCAGCAGTAACCGGGACAGCTCCTACGAGCAGTACTTC. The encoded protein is CASSNRDSSYEQYF.

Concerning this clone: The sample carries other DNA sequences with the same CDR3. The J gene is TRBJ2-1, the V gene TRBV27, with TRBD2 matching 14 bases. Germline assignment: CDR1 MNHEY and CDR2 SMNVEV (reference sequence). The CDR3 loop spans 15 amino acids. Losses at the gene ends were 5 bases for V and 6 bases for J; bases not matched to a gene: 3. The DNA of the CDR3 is TGTGCCAGCAGTCTCGGGACTAGCGGGAGCAATGAGCAGTTCTTC. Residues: CASSLGTSGSNEQFF.

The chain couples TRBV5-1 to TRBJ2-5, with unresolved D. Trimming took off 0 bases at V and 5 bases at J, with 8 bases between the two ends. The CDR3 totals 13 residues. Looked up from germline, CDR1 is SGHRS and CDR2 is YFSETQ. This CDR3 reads CASSLGVGETQYF. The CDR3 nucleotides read TGCGCCAGCAGCTTGGGAGTCGGGGAGACCCAGTACTTC.

This chain's CDR3 is CASRETPGAFYEQYF. The CDR3 nucleotides read TGTGCCAGCAGGGAAACCCCGGGGGCTTTCTACGAGCAGTACTTC. The gene calls are TRBV27 and TRBJ2-7; possibly TRBD1 or TRBD2 for D (6 bases each). The V and J ends lost 6 bases and 3 bases respectively, with 18 bases between them. The CDR3 length is 15 residues. The germline V gene has CDR1 MNHEY and CDR2 SMNVEV (reference sequence).

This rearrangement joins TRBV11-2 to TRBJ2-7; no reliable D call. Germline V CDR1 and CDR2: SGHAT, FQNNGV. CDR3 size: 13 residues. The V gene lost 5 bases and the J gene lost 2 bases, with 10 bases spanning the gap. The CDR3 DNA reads TGTGCCAGCAGCCAGAGTCTGGCCTACGAGCAGTACTTC. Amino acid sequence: CASSQSLAYEQYF. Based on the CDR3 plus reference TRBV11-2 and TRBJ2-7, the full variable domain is EAGVAQSPRYKIIEKRQSVAFWCNPISGHATLYWYQQILGQGPKLLIQFQNNGVVDDSQLPKDRFSAERLKGVDSTLKIQPAKLEDSAVYLCASSQSLAYEQYFGPGTRLTVT.

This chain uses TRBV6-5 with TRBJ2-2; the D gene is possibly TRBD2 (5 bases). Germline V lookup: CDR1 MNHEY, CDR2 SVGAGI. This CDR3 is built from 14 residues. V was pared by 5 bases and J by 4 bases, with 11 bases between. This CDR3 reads CASSVGLATGELFF. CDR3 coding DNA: TGTGCCAGCAGTGTTGGCCTAGCCACCGGGGAGCTGTTTTTT.

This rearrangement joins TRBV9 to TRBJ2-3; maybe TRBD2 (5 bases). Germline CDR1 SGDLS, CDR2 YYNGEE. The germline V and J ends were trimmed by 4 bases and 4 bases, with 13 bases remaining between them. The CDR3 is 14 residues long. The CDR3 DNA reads TGTGCCAGCAGCCCGGGGTCCCGGGCAGATACGCAGTATTTT. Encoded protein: CASSPGSRADTQYF.

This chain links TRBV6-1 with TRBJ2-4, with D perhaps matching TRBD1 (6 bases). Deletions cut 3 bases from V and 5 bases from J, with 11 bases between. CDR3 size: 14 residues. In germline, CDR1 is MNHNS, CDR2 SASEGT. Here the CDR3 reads CASSEQGTENIQYF. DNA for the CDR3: TGTGCCAGCAGTGAGCAGGGGACCGAAAACATTCAGTACTTC.

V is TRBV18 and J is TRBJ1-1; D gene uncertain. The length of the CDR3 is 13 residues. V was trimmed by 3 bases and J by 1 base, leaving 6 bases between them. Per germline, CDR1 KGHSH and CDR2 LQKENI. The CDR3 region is CASSPDGNTEAFF. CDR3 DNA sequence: TGTGCCAGCTCACCGGACGGGAACACTGAAGCTTTCTTT.

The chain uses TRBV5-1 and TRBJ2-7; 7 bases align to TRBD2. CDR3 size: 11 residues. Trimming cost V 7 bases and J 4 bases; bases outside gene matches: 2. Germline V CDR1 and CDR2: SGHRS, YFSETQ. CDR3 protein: CASAGVYEQYF. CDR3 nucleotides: TGCGCCAGCGCGGGGGTTTACGAGCAGTACTTC.

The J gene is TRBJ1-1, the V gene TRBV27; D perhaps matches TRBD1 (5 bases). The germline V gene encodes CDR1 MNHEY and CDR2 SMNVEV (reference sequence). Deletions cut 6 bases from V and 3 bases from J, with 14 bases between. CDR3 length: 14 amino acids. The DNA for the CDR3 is TGTGCCAGCAGCCATCCGGGGGATTACACTGAAGCTTTCTTT. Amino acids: CASSHPGDYTEAFF.

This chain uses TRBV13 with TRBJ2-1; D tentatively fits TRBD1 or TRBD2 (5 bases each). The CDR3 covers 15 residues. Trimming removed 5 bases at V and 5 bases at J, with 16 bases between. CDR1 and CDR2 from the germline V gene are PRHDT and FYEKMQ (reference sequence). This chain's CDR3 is CASSRGRENDNEQFF. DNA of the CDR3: TGTGCCAGCAGCCGGGGACGGGAAAATGACAATGAGCAGTTCTTC.

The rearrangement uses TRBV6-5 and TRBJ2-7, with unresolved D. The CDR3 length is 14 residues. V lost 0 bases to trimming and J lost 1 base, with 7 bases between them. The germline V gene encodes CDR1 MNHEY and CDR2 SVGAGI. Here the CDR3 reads CASSYSRESYEQYF. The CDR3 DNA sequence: TGTGCCAGCAGTTACTCACGTGAATCCTACGAGCAGTACTTC.

The CDR3 here is CASSTGTGFYEQYF. CDR3 sequence (DNA): TGCGCCAGCAGCACCGGGACAGGTTTTTACGAGCAGTACTTC. The chain is built from TRBV5-1 and TRBJ2-7; 8 bases are a match to TRBD1. After removal of 4 bases from V and 4 bases from J, the junction contained 7 bases not matched to a gene. The CDR3 contains 14 residues. Germline assignment: CDR1 SGHRS and CDR2 YFSETQ.

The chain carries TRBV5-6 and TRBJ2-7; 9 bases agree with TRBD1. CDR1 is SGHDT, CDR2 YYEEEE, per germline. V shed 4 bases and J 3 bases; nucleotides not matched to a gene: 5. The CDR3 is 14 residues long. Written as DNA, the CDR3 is TGTGCCAGCAGCGACAGGGACAGGGACTACGAGCAGTACTTC. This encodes CASSDRDRDYEQYF. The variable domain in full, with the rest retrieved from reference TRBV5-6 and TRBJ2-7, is DAGVTQSPTHLIKTRGQQVTLRCSPKSGHDTVSWYQQALGQGPQFIFQYYEEEERQRGNFPDRFSGHQFPNYSSELNVNALLLGDSALYLCASSDRDRDYEQYFGPGTRLTVT.

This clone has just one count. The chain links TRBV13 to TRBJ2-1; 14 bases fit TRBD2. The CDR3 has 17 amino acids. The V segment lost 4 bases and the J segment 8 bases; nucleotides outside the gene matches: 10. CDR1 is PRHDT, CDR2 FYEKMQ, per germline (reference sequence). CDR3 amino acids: CASSWGLAGESFYEQFF. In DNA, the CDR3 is TGTGCCAGCAGCTGGGGACTAGCGGGAGAATCTTTTTATGAGCAGTTCTTC.

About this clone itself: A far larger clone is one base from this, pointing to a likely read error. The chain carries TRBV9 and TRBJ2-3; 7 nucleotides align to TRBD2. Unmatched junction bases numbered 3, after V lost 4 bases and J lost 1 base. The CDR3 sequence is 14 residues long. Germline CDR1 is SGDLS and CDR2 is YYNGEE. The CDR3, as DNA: TGTGCCAGCAGCCCCACTAGCGGCACAGATACGCAGTATTTT. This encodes CASSPTSGTDTQYF.

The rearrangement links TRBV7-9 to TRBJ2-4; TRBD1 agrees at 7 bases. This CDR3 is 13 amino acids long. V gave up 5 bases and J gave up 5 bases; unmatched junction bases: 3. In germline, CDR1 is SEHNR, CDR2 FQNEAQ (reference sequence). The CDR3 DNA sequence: TGTGCCAGCAGCCCCGGACAGGAAAACATTCAGTACTTC. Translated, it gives CASSPGQENIQYF.